The 31 T cell receptor beta chains in this list originate from one sample, sequenced in a study of blood T cell repertoires in COVID-19. This table comes from immunoSEQ multiplex PCR, and its TCRdb copy is limited to in-frame clones, with some not included. The sample has around 450,000 clones, 85% to 90% seen once. Sequenced sample: peripheral blood. These receptors all stem from a woman aged 30 to 39 with acute or convalescent COVID-19.

CDR3 coding DNA: TGTGCCAGTAGTGGGTCGCAGGGCTTCTCCTACGAGCAGTACTTC. Its translation: CASSGSQGFSYEQYF. This rearrangement joins TRBV19 to TRBJ2-7, with D possibly being TRBD1 (5 bases). CDR3 length: 15 residues. Trimming took 5 bases from V and 0 from J, leaving 14 bases between them. In germline, CDR1 is LNHDA, CDR2 SQIVND (reference sequence).

This chain connects TRBV29-1 to TRBJ1-3; no clear D. The V gene lost 4 bases and the J gene lost 1 base, with 5 bases spanning the gap. The CDR3 runs to 12 residues. Germline V CDR1 and CDR2: SQVTM, ANQGSEA. The CDR3 sequence is CSVVRSGNTIYF. DNA for the CDR3: TGCAGCGTTGTTAGATCTGGAAACACCATATATTTT.

This clone was detected once. The chain carries TRBV12-3 or TRBV12-4 and TRBJ2-3; D ambiguous. V was cut by 8 bases and J by 3 bases, with 6 bases left in between. The CDR3 is 11 amino acids. The DNA for the CDR3 is TGTGCCAGCCAAACTACAGATACGCAGTATTTT. Its protein is CASQTTDTQYF.

The chain is built from TRBV12-5 and TRBJ2-1; D is ambiguous. The CDR3 covers 11 residues. Trimming shortened V by 7 bases and J by 6 bases, and 7 bases separated the two germline ends. Germline-derived CDR1 and CDR2 are LGHNT and FRNRAP. CDR3 protein: CASESRNEQFF. CDR3 DNA sequence: TGTGCTAGTGAATCCCGCAATGAGCAGTTCTTC.

V usage is TRBV6-1 and J usage is TRBJ2-3, with D hard to call. Germline V gene data show CDR1 as MNHNS and CDR2 as SASEGT. Trimming cost V 1 base and J 2 bases, with 13 bases left between them. This CDR3 contains 16 residues. Here the CDR3 reads CASSEVAYRHTDTQYF. The CDR3, as DNA: TGTGCCAGCAGTGAAGTTGCCTACCGTCACACAGATACGCAGTATTTT.

This chain joins TRBV30 and TRBJ2-5, with 9 bases that match TRBD2. The junction had 8 bases not matched to a gene; V was cut back by 0 bases and J by 0 bases. There are 17 residues in the CDR3. In germline, CDR1 is GTSNPN, CDR2 SVGIG (reference sequence). Here the CDR3 DNA reads TGTGCCTGGAGTGTGCCTAGCGGGGCCCTTAACCAAGAGACCCAGTACTTC. It is translated as CAWSVPSGALNQETQYF.

This chain uses TRBV6-2 or TRBV6-3 with TRBJ2-1, with 11 bases that match TRBD2. Losses at the gene ends were 6 bases for V and 6 bases for J; bases not matched to a gene: 4. Per the germline V gene, CDR1 is MNHEY and CDR2 is SVGEGT. The CDR3 totals 14 residues. The CDR3 nucleotides are TGTGCCAGCAGCCCTAGCGGGGGGCCCAATGAGCAGTTCTTC. Translation: CASSPSGGPNEQFF.

Worth noting for this clone: Other nucleotide sequences from this sample produce the same CDR3. The rearrangement joins TRBV7-9 to TRBJ2-3, with unresolved D. With 5 bases removed from V and 3 bases from J, the gap between germline ends came to 6 bases. In germline, CDR1 is SEHNR, CDR2 FQNEAQ (reference sequence). The CDR3 is made up of 12 amino acids. The CDR3 spells CASSLSTDTQYF. As DNA, the CDR3 is TGTGCCAGCAGCCTGTCGACAGATACGCAGTATTTT.

The rearrangement links TRBV2 to TRBJ1-6; D is possibly TRBD1 (5 bases). Germline CDR1 and CDR2: SNHLY and FYNNEI. Trimming shortened V by 6 bases and J by 2 bases, and 11 bases separated the two germline ends. The CDR3 is 15 residues long. The DNA for the CDR3 is TGTGCCAGCAGCCTGACAGTAACCTATAATTCACCCCTCCACTTT. This codes for CASSLTVTYNSPLHF.

The chain is built from TRBV5-4 and TRBJ2-3; TRBD2 matches 7 bases. CDR3 length equals 12 residues. CDR1 SGHNT and CDR2 YYREEE come from the germline V gene (reference sequence). The V gene end was trimmed by 10 bases and the J gene end by 2 bases; junction bases not matched to a gene: 4. CDR3 amino acids: CAGGTITDTQYF. In nucleotides, the CDR3 is TGTGCCGGGGGGACTATCACAGATACGCAGTATTTT.

The genes are TRBV5-1 and TRBJ1-6; maybe TRBD1 (5 bases). The germline V gene has CDR1 SGHRS and CDR2 YFSETQ. V was cut by 4 bases and J by 7 bases, with 12 bases left in between. The CDR3 extends over 14 amino acids. The CDR3 spells CASSTGTVNSPLHF. CDR3 sequence (DNA): TGCGCCAGCAGCACCGGGACTGTGAATTCACCCCTCCACTTT. Full variable domain (remainder filled in from reference TRBV5-1 and TRBJ1-6): KAGVTQTPRYLIKTRGQQVTLSCSPISGHRSVSWYQQTPGQGLQFLFEYFSETQRNKGNFPGRFSGRQFSNSRSEMNVSTLELGDSALYLCASSTGTVNSPLHFGNGTRLTVT.

The rearrangement uses TRBV12-3 or TRBV12-4 and TRBJ2-5; D remains unclear. The CDR3 contains 11 residues. V lost 6 bases and J lost 7, with 9 bases in between. The CDR3 DNA follows: TGTGCCAGCAGAATTAGTGGGACCCAGTACTTC. It yields the protein CASRISGTQYF.

This rearrangement joins TRBV5-1 to TRBJ1-1; no firm D call. This CDR3 is built from 14 residues. With 3 bases removed from V and 3 bases from J, the gap between germline ends came to 12 bases. Germline V CDR1 and CDR2: SGHRS, YFSETQ. The CDR3 loop is CASSSTRQDTEAFF. CDR3 DNA: TGCGCCAGCAGCTCCACAAGGCAGGACACTGAAGCTTTCTTT.

The V call is TRBV7-9, the J call TRBJ1-6; D is perhaps TRBD1 (5 bases). Trimming pared 5 bases from V and 9 bases from J, leaving 20 bases between. The germline V gene encodes CDR1 SEHNR and CDR2 FQNEAQ (reference sequence). This CDR3 spans 16 amino acids. Here the CDR3 reads CASSRLQGVFASPLHF. CDR3 in DNA: TGTGCCAGCAGCCGACTCCAAGGGGTCTTTGCTTCACCCCTCCACTTT.

The chain combines TRBV18 with TRBJ1-6; D ambiguous. This CDR3 is built from 16 residues. Trimming took 4 bases from V and 0 from J, leaving 10 bases between them. Germline V gene data show CDR1 as KGHSH and CDR2 as LQKENI. The CDR3 nucleotides are TGTGCCAGCTCACGTACGGTGAGCTCCTATAATTCACCCCTCCACTTT. The encoded protein is CASSRTVSSYNSPLHF.

The V gene is TRBV11-2, the J gene TRBJ2-7; the match to TRBD1 covers 8 bases. The V segment lost 5 bases and the J segment 2 bases; nucleotides outside the gene matches: 5. Germline V gene sequence: CDR1 SGHAT, CDR2 FQNNGV. CDR3 length: 14 amino acids. CDR3 bases: TGTGCCAGCAGCAAAGGGACAGGTGCCTACGAGCAGTACTTC. Protein: CASSKGTGAYEQYF.

The chain recombines TRBV28 with TRBJ1-2; tentatively, D is TRBD1 (5 bases). Trimming took 2 bases from V and 8 from J, leaving 15 bases between them. This CDR3 is 14 amino acids long. Germline V lookup: CDR1 MDHEN, CDR2 SYDVKM. The DNA for the CDR3 is TGTGCCAGCAGTTTAAACGGGTTGGGGCGCGGCTACACCTTC. This encodes CASSLNGLGRGYTF.

The chain carries TRBV30 and TRBJ2-1; TRBD2 agrees at 12 bases. This CDR3 contains 13 residues. Germline assignment: CDR1 GTSNPN and CDR2 SVGIG (reference sequence). Unmatched junction bases numbered 0, after V lost 0 bases and J lost 9 bases. CDR3 bases: TGTGCCTGGAGTGTACTAGCGGGGGGTGAGCAGTTCTTC. Encoded protein: CAWSVLAGGEQFF.

V usage is TRBV11-3 and J usage is TRBJ1-1, with 7 bases aligning to TRBD1. The junction had 6 bases not matched to a gene; V was cut back by 5 bases and J by 6 bases. The V gene's germline CDR1 is SGHNT and CDR2 YENEEA. This CDR3 comprises 13 residues. The chain's CDR3 is CASSSRQGSEAFF. The CDR3 nucleotides are TGTGCCAGCAGCAGCAGACAGGGCTCTGAAGCTTTCTTT. Variable domain in full (rest from reference TRBV11-3 and TRBJ1-1): EAGVVQSPRYKIIEKKQPVAFWCNPISGHNTLYWYLQNLGQGPELLIRYENEEAVDDSQLPKDRFSAERLKGVDSTLKIQPAELGDSAVYLCASSSRQGSEAFFGQGTRLTVV.

This clone was recorded a few times. The rearrangement links TRBV6-1 to TRBJ2-7, with 8 bases that match TRBD2. J gave up 2 bases and V 3 bases, and 3 bases lay outside the gene matches. This CDR3 region has 14 residues. Per germline, CDR1 MNHNS and CDR2 SASEGT. The CDR3 bases are TGTGCCAGCAGTGAGATAGCGGGGCCCTACGAGCAGTACTTC. This codes for CASSEIAGPYEQYF.

The chain joins TRBV2 to TRBJ1-5; no definite D call. CDR1 SNHLY and CDR2 FYNNEI come from the germline V gene. The V and J ends lost 6 bases and 2 bases respectively, with 14 bases between them. The CDR3 has 15 amino acids. In nucleotides, the CDR3 is TGTGCCAGCAGGGTAGATGGACTCGGCAATCAGCCCCAGCATTTT. Protein sequence: CASRVDGLGNQPQHF.

The rearrangement joins TRBV29-1 to TRBJ2-3; D remains ambiguous. Trimming removed 6 bases at V and 3 bases at J, with 10 bases between. Germline CDR1 is SQVTM and CDR2 is ANQGSEA. The length of the CDR3 is 12 residues. CDR3 loop: CSVRPGTDTQYF. The CDR3 DNA reads as TGCAGCGTGCGTCCCGGGACAGATACGCAGTATTTT.

This clone was counted a single time. The J gene is TRBJ2-7, the V gene TRBV6-5; 9 nucleotides align to TRBD2. Germline CDR1 reads MNHEY; CDR2 reads SVGAGI. Trimming at V came to 8 bases and at J to 4 bases, leaving 6 bases not matched to a gene. The length of the CDR3 is 13 residues. The CDR3 loop is CASQAGGIYEQYF. For the CDR3, the DNA is TGTGCCAGCCAAGCGGGGGGTATTTACGAGCAGTACTTC.

V usage is TRBV11-2 and J usage is TRBJ1-1; 10 bases agree with TRBD1. The germline CDR1 and CDR2 sequences are SGHAT and FQNNGV. V dropped 5 bases and J dropped 4; count of bases not matched to a gene: 7. CDR3 length equals 15 residues. DNA for the CDR3: TGTGCCAGCAGCCCCGACAGGGGGCTTCGCACTGAAGCTTTCTTT. Amino acid sequence: CASSPDRGLRTEAFF.

The table lists this clone with a count of one. The chain couples TRBV14 to TRBJ1-2; no reliable D call. This CDR3 has 13 residues. The V end lost 0 bases, the J end lost 14 bases, and 16 bases lay between the germline ends. Germline CDR1 is SGHDN and CDR2 is FVKESK. CDR3 DNA: TGTGCCAGCAGCCAAGATCCAGTGGCCCGATTGACCTTC. It yields the protein CASSQDPVARLTF.

V gene TRBV25-1 combines with J gene TRBJ2-1; 7 bases align to TRBD1. The CDR3 has 15 residues. V dropped 8 bases and J dropped 6; count of bases not matched to a gene: 13. Germline V gene sequence: CDR1 MGHDK, CDR2 SYGVNS. The CDR3 DNA reads as TGTGCCAGCGTGGGCCCAGGGGGACGAGGCAATGAGCAGTTCTTC. Translating it yields CASVGPGGRGNEQFF.

The V and J genes are TRBV30 and TRBJ1-5; 7 bases agree with TRBD1. J gave up 5 bases and V 1 base, and 2 bases lay outside the gene matches. Germline CDR1 reads GTSNPN; CDR2 reads SVGIG (reference sequence). The CDR3 is 13 residues long. CDR3 DNA: TGTGCCTGGAGTGGGGACAGAGATCAGCCCCAGCATTTT. As protein: CAWSGDRDQPQHF. The entire variable domain, with the rest obtained from reference TRBV30 and TRBJ1-5, is as follows: SQTIHQWPATLVQPVGSPLSLECTVEGTSNPNLYWYRQAAGRGLQLLFYSVGIGQISSEVPQNLSASRPQDRQFILSSKKLLLSDSGFYLCAWSGDRDQPQHFGDGTRLSIL.

The CDR3 DNA sequence: TGTGCCAGCAGTGAAGTTTTAGCGGGGGGGCCTGATAATGAGCAGTTCTTC. Protein product: CASSEVLAGGPDNEQFF. The rearrangement links TRBV2 to TRBJ2-1; 11 nucleotides line up with TRBD2. CDR3 size: 17 residues. The trim removed 1 base at V and 7 bases at J, leaving 9 bases unmatched. CDR1 is SNHLY, CDR2 FYNNEI, per germline.

The chain links TRBV18 to TRBJ1-2; TRBD1 matches 8 bases. Germline V lookup: CDR1 KGHSH, CDR2 LQKENI. The CDR3 sequence is 14 residues long. J was trimmed by 6 bases and V by 6 bases; bases with no gene match: 9. The CDR3 coding sequence is TGTGCCAGCTCCCCCGGACAGGGCGTCAATGGCTACACCTTC. Its protein product is CASSPGQGVNGYTF.

This chain uses TRBV25-1 with TRBJ2-7; no clear D gene. Deletions cut 5 bases from V and 3 bases from J, with 8 bases between. Looked up from germline, CDR1 is MGHDK and CDR2 is SYGVNS. The CDR3 contains 12 residues. This chain's CDR3 is CASSYDFYEQYF. CDR3 coding DNA: TGTGCCAGCAGTTACGACTTCTACGAGCAGTACTTC.

V is TRBV10-3 and J is TRBJ2-1; maybe TRBD1 (6 bases). Germline CDR1 reads ENHRY; CDR2 reads SYGVKD. V dropped 4 bases and J dropped 10 bases, with 8 bases sitting between them. The CDR3 has 11 amino acids. CDR3 residues: CAISGGTEQFF. The CDR3 nucleotides are TGTGCCATCAGTGGGGGGACAGAGCAGTTCTTC.